This TCR beta chain emerged from a study of T cell repertoires in cytomegalovirus infection. Each CDR3 protein is one row after TCRdb ran MiXCR on the reads. Of around 81,000 distinct CDR3 sequences listed, roughly 37% were seen once; the top ten hold 85% to 95%. Germline V CDR1 and CDR2: MNHEY, SVGAGI. Trimming took 2 bases from V and 6 from J, leaving 10 bases between them. The CDR3 has 13 residues. This clonotype was observed once. Its antigen is not known. The receptor was derived from a human donor in good health (CMV status not recorded). Some clones in this sample may be carry-over from other donors' samples. The specimen was CD8+ T cells from cultured PBMCs, collected from culture after CMV antigen stimulation. The chain couples TRBV6-5 to TRBJ1-1; a possible D gene is TRBD1 (5 bases). The CDR3 region has the DNA TGTGCCAGCAGTTACCTCAGGGACGCTGAAGCTTTCTTT. It codes for CASSYLRDAEAFF.